The TCR beta chain under discussion was sequenced for a study of vaccination and CD4 T cells after COVID-19. Study overall: As their vaccination, participants received two doses of either BNT162b2 or mRNA-1273 vaccine.

Time point meaning: late sampling 161 to 241 days after vaccination in three convalescent patients. PCR positivity dates ran from March to December 2020, preceding US Alpha, Beta and Delta variants. This clonotype was seen only a few times. Its antigen is not identified. Notes on the study in general: Spike mono-reactivity was the property of 304 of 307 vaccine-specific clones in convalescent patients. It was observed that, in convalescent patients, a median 86.3% of reactive clones arose only post-vaccination.

Germline CDR1 reads MNHNS; CDR2 reads SASEGT. The CDR3 loop spans 17 amino acids. Trimming removed 4 bases from V and 7 bases from J, with 25 bases in between. One entry per CDR3 protein, called by TCRdb with MiXCR from the PCR reads. The sample includes approximately 30,000 distinct CDR3 sequences, 50% to 65% seen only once; the top ten take approximately 5.7%. Sample: CD4+ T cells from blood, taken about 7 months after SARS-CoV-2 vaccination. V gene TRBV6-1 combines with J gene TRBJ1-2, with D possibly TRBD1 on 6 matching bases. The receptor was derived from a human donor who had recovered from COVID-19. CDR3 loop: CASSAWSGAILFPGYTF. CDR3 coding DNA: TGTGCCAGCAGTGCGTGGTCGGGGGCCATCCTCTTCCCTGGCTACACCTTC.